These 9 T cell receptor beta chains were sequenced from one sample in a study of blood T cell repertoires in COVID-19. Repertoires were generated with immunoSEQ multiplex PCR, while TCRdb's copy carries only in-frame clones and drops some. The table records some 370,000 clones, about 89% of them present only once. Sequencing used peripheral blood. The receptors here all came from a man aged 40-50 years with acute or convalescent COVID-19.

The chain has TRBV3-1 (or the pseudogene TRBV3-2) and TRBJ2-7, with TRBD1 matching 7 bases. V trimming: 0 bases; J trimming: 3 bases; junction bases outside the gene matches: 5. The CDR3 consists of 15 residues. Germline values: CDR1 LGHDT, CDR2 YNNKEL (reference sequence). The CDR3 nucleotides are TGTGCCAGCAGCCAAGATAACAGGGGAGACTACGAGCAGTACTTC. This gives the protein CASSQDNRGDYEQYF.

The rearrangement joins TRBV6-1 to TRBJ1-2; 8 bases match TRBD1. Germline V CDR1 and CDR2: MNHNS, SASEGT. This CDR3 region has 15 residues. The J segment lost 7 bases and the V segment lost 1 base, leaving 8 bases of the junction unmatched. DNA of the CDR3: TGTGCCAGCAGTGAAGATCCAGGGGGCGCGCGTGGCTACACCTTC. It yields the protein CASSEDPGGARGYTF.

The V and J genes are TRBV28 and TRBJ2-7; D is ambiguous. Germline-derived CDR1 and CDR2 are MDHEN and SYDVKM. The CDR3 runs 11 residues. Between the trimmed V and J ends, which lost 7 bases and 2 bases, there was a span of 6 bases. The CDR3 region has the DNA TGTGCCAGCATTTCTGCCTACGAGCAGTACTTC. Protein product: CASISAYEQYF.

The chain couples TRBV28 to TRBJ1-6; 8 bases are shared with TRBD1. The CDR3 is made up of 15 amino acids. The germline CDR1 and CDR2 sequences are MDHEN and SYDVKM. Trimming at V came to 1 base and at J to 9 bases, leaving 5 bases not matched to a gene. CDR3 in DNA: TGTGCCAGCAGTTTATCGACAGGGGTCGGTTCACCCCTCCACTTT. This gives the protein CASSLSTGVGSPLHF.

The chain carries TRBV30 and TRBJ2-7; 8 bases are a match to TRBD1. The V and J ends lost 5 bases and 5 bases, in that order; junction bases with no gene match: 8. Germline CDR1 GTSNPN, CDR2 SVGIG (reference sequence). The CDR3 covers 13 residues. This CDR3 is CAWAGQGIDEQYF. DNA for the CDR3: TGTGCCTGGGCAGGACAGGGAATCGACGAGCAGTACTTC.

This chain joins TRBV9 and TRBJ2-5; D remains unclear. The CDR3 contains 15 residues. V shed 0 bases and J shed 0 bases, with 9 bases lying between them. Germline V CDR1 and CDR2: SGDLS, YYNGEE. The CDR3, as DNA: TGTGCCAGCAGCGTAGTTCCATCAAACCAAGAGACCCAGTACTTC. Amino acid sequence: CASSVVPSNQETQYF.

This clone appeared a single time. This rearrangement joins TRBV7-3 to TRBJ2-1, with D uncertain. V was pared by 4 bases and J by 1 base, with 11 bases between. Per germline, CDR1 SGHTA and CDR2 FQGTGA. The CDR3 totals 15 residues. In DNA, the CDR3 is TGTGCCAGCAGCTCGACCCCTAGGTCCTACAATGAGCAGTTCTTC. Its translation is CASSSTPRSYNEQFF.

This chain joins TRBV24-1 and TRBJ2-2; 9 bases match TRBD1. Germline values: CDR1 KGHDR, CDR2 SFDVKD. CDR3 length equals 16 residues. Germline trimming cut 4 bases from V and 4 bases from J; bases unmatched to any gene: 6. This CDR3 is CATSDAGTGRTGELFF. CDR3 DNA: TGTGCCACCAGTGACGCCGGGACAGGGCGCACCGGGGAGCTGTTTTTT.

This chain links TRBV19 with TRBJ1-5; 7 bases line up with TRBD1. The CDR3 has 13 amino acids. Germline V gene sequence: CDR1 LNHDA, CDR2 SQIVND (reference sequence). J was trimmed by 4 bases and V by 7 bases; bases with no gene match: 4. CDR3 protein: CASTTGLNQPQHF. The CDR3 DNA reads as TGTGCCAGTACGACAGGGCTTAATCAGCCCCAGCATTTT.